The rows below give T cell receptor beta chains drawn from one sample of a study of shared clonotypes between healthy human individuals. Measured with immunoSEQ multiplex PCR; TCRdb has only the in-frame clones, and not every one. The repertoire holds over 400,000 clones, roughly 80% seen once, with more than 9.5% in the top ten. Material: PBMCs. The receptor source for this set is a woman aged 35 to 49 in good health. Some clones in this sample may be carry-over from other donors' samples. Each CDR3 is given with its conserved first and last residue. D genes are given only for firm matches. Only part of the rows carry a size: once, few, many, or a class if the clone is expanded.

CDR3 protein | CDR3 DNA | clone size | V gene | D gene | CDR3 length | J gene
CASSLTNEQFF | TGTGCCAGCAGCTTAACTAATGAGCAGTTCTTC | NA | TRBV7-9 | NA | 11 | TRBJ2-1
CASTTRILAGVYEQYF | TGTGCCAGCACCACTCGGATCCTAGCGGGAGTTTACGAGCAGTACTTC | NA | TRBV28 | TRBD2 | 16 | TRBJ2-7
CAWSGTGGRTEAFF | TGTGCCTGGAGTGGGACAGGGGGTAGGACTGAAGCTTTCTTT | NA | TRBV30 | TRBD1 | 14 | TRBJ1-1
CASSSQANSNQPQHF | TGTGCCAGTAGTTCCCAGGCTAATAGCAATCAGCCCCAGCATTTT | NA | TRBV19 | NA | 15 | TRBJ1-5
CASSGPGGADTQYF | TGTGCCAGCAGTGGCCCCGGGGGCGCGGATACGCAGTATTTT | NA | TRBV25-1 | NA | 14 | TRBJ2-3
CASRPRTTLRNEQFF | TGTGCCAGCAGACCCCGGACTACCCTACGCAATGAGCAGTTCTTC | NA | TRBV6-5 | NA | 15 | TRBJ2-1
CARRGGLAGIYEQYF | TGTGCCAGGAGGGGAGGACTAGCGGGAATCTACGAGCAGTACTTC | NA | TRBV19 | TRBD2 | 15 | TRBJ2-7
CASSRTSGSSSYEQYF | TGTGCCAGCAGCCGGACTAGCGGGAGCTCGTCCTACGAGCAGTACTTC | NA | TRBV7-6 | TRBD2 | 16 | TRBJ2-7
CASSLPVGNTIYF | TGTGCCAGCAGCTTACCCGTTGGAAACACCATATATTTT | once | TRBV11-2 | NA | 13 | TRBJ1-3
CASSELGGYQETQYF | TGTGCCAGCAGTGAATTGGGGGGCTACCAAGAGACCCAGTACTTC | NA | TRBV6-1 | NA | 15 | TRBJ2-5
CASKTGNTEAFF | TGTGCCAGCAAGACAGGGAACACTGAAGCTTTCTTT | NA | TRBV28 | NA | 12 | TRBJ1-1
CASSLKAASLQGTEAFF | TGTGCCAGCAGTTTAAAGGCCGCCAGTCTCCAAGGGACTGAAGCTTTCTTT | NA | TRBV27 | NA | 17 | TRBJ1-1
CASSFYRNQPQHF | TGTGCCAGCAGTTTTTACAGAAATCAGCCCCAGCATTTT | NA | TRBV27 | NA | 13 | TRBJ1-5
CAFGGVAVYNEQFF | TGTGCCTTCGGAGGGGTAGCGGTCTACAATGAGCAGTTCTTC | NA | TRBV30 | NA | 14 | TRBJ2-1
CASSVTSKNEQFF | TGCGCCAGCAGCGTGACTAGCAAGAATGAGCAGTTCTTC | NA | TRBV10-1 | TRBD2 | 13 | TRBJ2-1
CASSLHQGARYNEQFF | TGTGCCAGCAGCCTGCACCAGGGTGCCAGGTACAATGAGCAGTTCTTC | NA | TRBV9 | NA | 16 | TRBJ2-1
CAISESRGRDYGYTF | TGTGCCATCAGTGAGTCGCGCGGCAGGGACTATGGCTACACCTTC | NA | TRBV10-3 | NA | 15 | TRBJ1-2
CAWSRVSEQFF | TGTGCCTGGAGTAGAGTGAGTGAGCAGTTCTTC | NA | TRBV30 | NA | 11 | TRBJ2-1
CASSSQRNTEAFF | TGTGCCAGCAGCTCCCAGAGGAACACTGAAGCTTTCTTT | once | TRBV7-6 | NA | 13 | TRBJ1-1
CASSPGQALTDTQYF | TGTGCCAGCAGCCCCGGACAGGCCCTCACAGATACGCAGTATTTT | NA | TRBV7-2 | TRBD1 | 15 | TRBJ2-3
CAWTLPGTASGNTIYF | TGTGCCTGGACACTTCCCGGGACAGCCTCTGGAAACACCATATATTTT | NA | TRBV30 | TRBD1 | 16 | TRBJ1-3
CASSAEGAGTEAFF | TGTGCCAGCAGTGCTGAGGGGGCAGGCACTGAAGCTTTCTTT | NA | TRBV2 | TRBD1 | 14 | TRBJ1-1
CASSKGGWGTGTDTQYF | NA | many | TRBV21-1 | NA | 17 | TRBJ2-3
CASSPDTSSYNEQFF | TGTGCCAGCAGCCCGGATACGAGCTCCTACAATGAGCAGTTCTTC | NA | TRBV5-4 | NA | 15 | TRBJ2-1
CASSSQGGGQPQHF | TGTGCCAGCAGCTCCCAGGGGGGTGGTCAGCCCCAGCATTTT | once | TRBV7-3 | TRBD1 | 14 | TRBJ1-5
CATNPSVFRGYGYTF | TGTGCCACTAACCCCTCGGTGTTTAGGGGCTATGGCTACACCTTC | NA | TRBV19 | NA | 15 | TRBJ1-2
CASSPRGRVIEQYF | TGTGCCAGCAGCCCACGCGGCAGGGTAATCGAGCAGTACTTC | NA | TRBV6-5 | NA | 14 | TRBJ2-7
CASSCSASGYTGELFF | TGTGCCAGCAGTTGCTCGGCTAGCGGATACACCGGGGAGCTGTTTTTT | NA | TRBV6-5 | TRBD2 | 16 | TRBJ2-2
CASSLDTGGTEAFF | TGTGCCAGCAGCTTAGATACGGGAGGGACTGAAGCTTTCTTT | once | TRBV13 | NA | 14 | TRBJ1-1
CASSGLASYEQYF | TGTGCCAGCTCGGGACTAGCGTCCTACGAGCAGTACTTC | few | TRBV6-6 | TRBD2 | 13 | TRBJ2-7
CATSRGDRAGANVLTF | TGTGCCACCAGCAGAGGCGACAGGGCCGGGGCCAACGTCCTGACTTTC | NA | TRBV15 | TRBD1 | 16 | TRBJ2-6
CASSTTDRTPQYF | TGTGCCAGCAGCACCACTGACAGGACCCCGCAGTACTTC | NA | TRBV9 | NA | 13 | TRBJ2-7
CASTGMGGYTF | TGTGCCAGCACCGGTATGGGCGGCTACACCTTC | few | TRBV25-1 | NA | 11 | TRBJ1-2
CASSPGGRSGYEQYF | TGTGCCAGCAGCCCGGGCGGCAGAAGCGGCTACGAGCAGTACTTC | NA | TRBV13 | NA | 15 | TRBJ2-7
CASRGYSYNEQFF | TGTGCCAGCAGGGGATACTCCTACAATGAGCAGTTCTTC | NA | TRBV11-2 | NA | 13 | TRBJ2-1
CASSFTGTASGNTIYF | TGTGCCAGCAGCTTCACCGGGACAGCGTCTGGAAACACCATATATTTT | once | TRBV2 | TRBD1 | 16 | TRBJ1-3